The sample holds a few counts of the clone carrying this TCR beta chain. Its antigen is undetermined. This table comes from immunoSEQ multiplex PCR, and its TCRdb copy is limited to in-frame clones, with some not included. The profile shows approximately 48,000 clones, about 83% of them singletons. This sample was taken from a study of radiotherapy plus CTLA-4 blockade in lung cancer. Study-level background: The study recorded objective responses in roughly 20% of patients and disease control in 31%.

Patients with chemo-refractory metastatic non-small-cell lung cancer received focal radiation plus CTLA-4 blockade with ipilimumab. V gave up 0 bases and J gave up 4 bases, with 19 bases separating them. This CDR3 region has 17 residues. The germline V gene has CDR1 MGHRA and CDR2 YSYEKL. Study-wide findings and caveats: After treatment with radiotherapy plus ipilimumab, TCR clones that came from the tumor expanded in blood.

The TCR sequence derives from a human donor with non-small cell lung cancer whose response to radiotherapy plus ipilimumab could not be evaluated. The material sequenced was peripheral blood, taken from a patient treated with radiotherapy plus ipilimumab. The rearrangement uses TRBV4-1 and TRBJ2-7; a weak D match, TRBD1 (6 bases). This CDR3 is CASSQEVAAVQGYEQYF. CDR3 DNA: TGCGCCAGCAGCCAAGAGGTCGCCGCGGTACAGGGATACGAGCAGTACTTC.